This TCR beta chain was sequenced in a study of identical twins. The CDR3 totals 12 residues. Germline loops: CDR1 MNHEY, CDR2 SVGAGI. Trimming removed 6 bases from V and 6 bases from J, with 10 bases in between. This clonotype was observed at least ten times. The antigen is unknown. After template switching added a universal primer site, the resulting cDNA carried unique molecular identifiers. TCRdb reprocessed the 5' RACE reads with MiXCR, giving one entry per CDR3 protein. The sample yields approximately 1.8 million distinct CDR3 sequences, less than 40% seen once. Overall study results and limits: Cross-sectional statistics underpinned the conclusions; the same donors were not followed. Out-of-frame beta sequences exhibited a weaker degree of excess twin sharing.

This TCR was recovered from a newborn girl in good health. Sequenced material: cord blood. This chain uses TRBV6-5 with TRBJ2-3; D perhaps matches TRBD2 (5 bases). The CDR3: CASSSGWDTQYF. The CDR3 coding sequence is TGTGCCAGCAGCTCGGGATGGGATACGCAGTATTTT.